Following are 29 T cell receptor beta chains from one sample sequenced in a study of T cell responses to AZD1222 COVID-19 vaccine. Clones were read by immunoSEQ multiplex PCR, and TCRdb kept only the in-frame ones, dropping some. This table holds roughly 120,000 clones, more than 85% found once. Sequenced material: peripheral blood, taken on day 0 of AZD1222 vaccination. All receptors derive from an adult in good health.

This clone was detected only once. V usage is TRBV10-3 and J usage is TRBJ2-1; 9 positions match TRBD2. J lost 5 bases, V lost 0 bases, and 11 bases had no gene match. Germline CDR1 and CDR2: ENHRY and SYGVKD. CDR3 length equals 18 residues. The CDR3 here is CAISESPFLAGTNNEQFF. The CDR3 region has the DNA TGTGCCATCAGTGAGTCTCCTTTCCTAGCGGGGACGAACAATGAGCAGTTCTTC.

The J gene is TRBJ2-2, the V gene TRBV24-1, with D perhaps given as TRBD1 or TRBD2 (5 bases each). Germline CDR1 and CDR2: KGHDR and SFDVKD. CDR3 length: 16 amino acids. Trimming shortened V by 0 bases and J by 2 bases, and 9 bases separated the two germline ends. CDR3 residues: CATSDLRGANTGELFF. In DNA form, the CDR3 reads TGTGCCACCAGTGATTTGAGGGGAGCAAACACCGGGGAGCTGTTTTTT.

This rearrangement joins TRBV7-9 to TRBJ2-3, with D perhaps matching TRBD2 (7 bases). Trimming left V 4 bases short and J 5 bases short, with 19 bases between. Germline lookup yields CDR1 SEHNR and CDR2 FQNEAQ (reference sequence). This CDR3 region has 16 residues. CDR3 nucleotides: TGTGCCAGCAGCTCTGTCCGGGGGGCCTATGGAGATACGCAGTATTTT. Protein product: CASSSVRGAYGDTQYF.

The chain is built from TRBV27 and TRBJ1-2; a possible D gene is TRBD1 (5 bases). The CDR3 totals 14 residues. The V and J ends lost 2 bases and 7 bases respectively, with 14 bases between them. Germline V gene data show CDR1 as MNHEY and CDR2 as SMNVEV (reference sequence). CDR3 region: CASSLGQGVFGYTF. DNA for the CDR3: TGTGCCAGCAGTTTAGGGCAGGGAGTTTTTGGCTACACCTTC.

CDR3 residues: CASSPQLDTEAFF. In DNA, the CDR3 is TGTGCCAGTAGCCCACAATTGGACACTGAAGCTTTCTTT. V is TRBV19 and J is TRBJ1-1, with unresolved D. The V end lost 6 bases, the J end lost 3 bases, and 11 bases lay between the germline ends. From germline, CDR1 is LNHDA and CDR2 SQIVND (reference sequence). The CDR3 extends over 13 amino acids.

This rearrangement joins TRBV9 to TRBJ2-3; no clear D. The CDR3 consists of 12 residues. V was pared by 3 bases and J by 9 bases, with 11 bases between. Germline CDR1 SGDLS, CDR2 YYNGEE. CDR3 sequence: CASSAEPETQYF. CDR3 nucleotide sequence: TGTGCCAGCAGCGCGGAGCCGGAAACGCAGTATTTT.

The rearrangement joins TRBV28 to TRBJ2-7, with D possibly TRBD2 on 5 matching bases. V lost 4 bases and J lost 2, with 12 bases in between. CDR3 length: 14 amino acids. Per germline, CDR1 MDHEN and CDR2 SYDVKM. The CDR3 DNA follows: TGTGCCAGCAGTTCCCGGGGATGGACCTACGAGCAGTACTTC. Protein: CASSSRGWTYEQYF.

The rearrangement joins TRBV19 to TRBJ2-1; D is unclear. V gave up 2 bases and J gave up 4 bases, with 9 bases separating them. The CDR3 totals 14 residues. CDR1 and CDR2 (germline): LNHDA, SQIVND (reference sequence). This chain's CDR3 is CASSIPGQYNEQFF. CDR3 bases: TGTGCCAGTAGTATACCTGGGCAATACAATGAGCAGTTCTTC. The whole variable domain, remainder taken from reference TRBV19 and TRBJ2-1, is DGGITQSPKYLFRKEGQNVTLSCEQNLNHDAMYWYRQDPGQGLRLIYYSQIVNDFQKGDIAEGYSVSREKKESFPLTVTSAQKNPTAFYLCASSIPGQYNEQFFGPGTRLTVL.

The chain is built from TRBV27 and TRBJ1-2; 11 bases are shared with TRBD1. CDR3 length equals 18 residues. The germline V gene has CDR1 MNHEY and CDR2 SMNVEV (reference sequence). J lost 5 bases, V lost 5 bases, and 16 bases had no gene match. CDR3 sequence reads: CASSDGRGQGGRVYGYTF. CDR3 DNA: TGTGCCAGCAGTGACGGAAGGGGACAGGGGGGCCGGGTTTATGGCTACACCTTC.

The genes are TRBV19 and TRBJ2-2; TRBD2 matches 9 bases. The V segment lost 2 bases and the J segment 1 base; nucleotides outside the gene matches: 2. Looked up from germline, CDR1 is LNHDA and CDR2 is SQIVND (reference sequence). This CDR3 has 16 amino acids. CDR3 nucleotide sequence: TGTGCCAGTAGTATACTAGCGGGACGGAACACCGGGGAGCTGTTTTTT. Protein product: CASSILAGRNTGELFF.

This clone was counted a single time. J is TRBJ1-2 and V is TRBV27, with a tentative D call TRBD1 (5 bases). V was shortened by 6 bases and J by 4 bases, with 6 bases between the two germline ends. The CDR3 is 11 amino acids. CDR1 is MNHEY and CDR2 is SMNVEV in the germline V gene (reference sequence). This CDR3 is CASSDSYGYTF. CDR3 nucleotides: TGTGCCAGCAGCGACAGCTATGGCTACACCTTC.

The chain employs TRBV27 and TRBJ2-1; 7 nucleotides line up with TRBD1. Trimming removed 3 bases from V and 5 bases from J; junction bases left unmatched: 7. The CDR3 contains 15 residues. Germline CDR1 and CDR2: MNHEY and SMNVEV (reference sequence). CDR3 DNA sequence: TGTGCCAGCAGTTTTAGGGCAGGGGGTAACAATGAGCAGTTCTTC. As protein: CASSFRAGGNNEQFF.

This CDR3 is CASSYQTMNTEAFF. The CDR3, as DNA: TGTGCCAGCAGTTACCAAACAATGAACACTGAAGCTTTCTTT. The chain combines TRBV6-5 with TRBJ1-1; D unresolved. The CDR3 has 14 residues. Trimming removed 2 bases at V and 0 bases at J, with 7 bases between. Per the germline V gene, CDR1 is MNHEY and CDR2 is SVGAGI.

V is TRBV28 and J is TRBJ2-7, with 7 bases that match TRBD2. The J segment lost 4 bases and the V segment lost 5 bases, leaving 8 bases of the junction unmatched. The CDR3 is made up of 14 amino acids. The germline V gene has CDR1 MDHEN and CDR2 SYDVKM. CDR3 amino acids: CASSPTSLTYEQYF. CDR3 DNA: TGTGCCAGCAGTCCGACTAGCTTAACTTACGAGCAGTACTTC. Full variable domain (remainder filled in from reference TRBV28 and TRBJ2-7): DVKVTQSSRYLVKRTGEKVFLECVQDMDHENMFWYRQDPGLGLRLIYFSYDVKMKEKGDIPEGYSVSREKKERFSLILESASTNQTSMYLCASSPTSLTYEQYFGPGTRLTVT.

This clone was seen only once. This chain connects TRBV19 to TRBJ2-7; possibly TRBD1 or TRBD2 for D (5 bases each). There are 14 residues in the CDR3. V was shortened by 3 bases and J by 2 bases, with 11 bases between the two germline ends. Germline assignment: CDR1 LNHDA and CDR2 SQIVND (reference sequence). The CDR3 loop reads CASSISQGPYEQYF. The CDR3 DNA is TGTGCCAGTAGTATTAGCCAGGGACCCTACGAGCAGTACTTC.

The V gene is TRBV6-1, the J gene TRBJ2-7; perhaps TRBD2 as D (6 bases). Germline assignment: CDR1 MNHNS and CDR2 SASEGT. Deletions cut 3 bases from V and 3 bases from J, with 12 bases between. The CDR3 covers 14 residues. DNA for the CDR3: TGTGCCAGCAGTGACGGAGGGGAAGGCTACGAGCAGTACTTC. The encoded protein is CASSDGGEGYEQYF.

The chain combines TRBV5-4 with TRBJ2-1, with D unresolved. There are 17 residues in the CDR3. Germline assignment: CDR1 SGHNT and CDR2 YYREEE (reference sequence). Trimming took 4 bases from V and 2 from J, leaving 19 bases between them. The chain's CDR3 is CASSPPGLPSPYNEQFF. In DNA form, the CDR3 reads TGTGCCAGCAGCCCACCGGGCCTGCCTAGTCCCTACAATGAGCAGTTCTTC.

V and J are TRBV6-5 and TRBJ1-2; D is perhaps TRBD1 (6 bases). The V gene lost 2 bases and the J gene lost 2 bases, with 12 bases spanning the gap. CDR1 MNHEY and CDR2 SVGAGI come from the germline V gene. CDR3 size: 15 residues. The CDR3 DNA reads as TGTGCCAGCAGTTACGCAGGGGATCCCAACTATGGCTACACCTTC. Residues: CASSYAGDPNYGYTF.

The rearrangement links TRBV5-1 to TRBJ2-2, with a weak D call TRBD2 (5 bases). Germline V gene lookup returns CDR1 SGHRS and CDR2 YFSETQ. This CDR3 has 16 amino acids. Trimming stripped 0 bases from V and 3 bases from J, with 12 bases between. The CDR3 sequence: CASSLVYGEDTGELFF. CDR3 sequence (DNA): TGCGCCAGCAGCTTGGTCTACGGGGAAGACACCGGGGAGCTGTTTTTT. Using reference TRBV5-1 and TRBJ2-2 for the parts outside the CDR3, the full variable domain is KAGVTQTPRYLIKTRGQQVTLSCSPISGHRSVSWYQQTPGQGLQFLFEYFSETQRNKGNFPGRFSGRQFSNSRSEMNVSTLELGDSALYLCASSLVYGEDTGELFFGEGSRLTVL.

This clone was detected once. The chain is built from TRBV19 and TRBJ2-5; D is uncertain. CDR1 is LNHDA, CDR2 SQIVND, per germline (reference sequence). This CDR3 has 11 amino acids. V lost 5 bases and J 5 bases, leaving 6 bases between the germline ends. The CDR3 DNA reads as TGTGCCAGTAGTCTGGGGGAGACCCAGTACTTC. It specifies CASSLGETQYF.

The chain couples TRBV6-6 to TRBJ1-1; D is unclear. The CDR3 length is 13 residues. The V end lost 6 bases, the J end lost 2 bases, and 10 bases lay between the germline ends. From germline, CDR1 is MNHNY and CDR2 SVGAGI (reference sequence). Here the CDR3 reads CASRTTQNTEAFF. The CDR3 nucleotides read TGTGCCAGCAGGACGACACAAAACACTGAAGCTTTCTTT.

The CDR3 DNA is TGTGCCAGCACTTCCTCCCCGGGGAGTGAGCAGTTCTTC. Protein: CASTSSPGSEQFF. This rearrangement joins TRBV27 to TRBJ2-1, with a weak D call TRBD2 (5 bases). Between the trimmed V and J ends, which lost 7 bases and 9 bases, there was a span of 16 bases. The length of the CDR3 is 13 residues. Per the germline V gene, CDR1 is MNHEY and CDR2 is SMNVEV (reference sequence).

The chain links TRBV19 to TRBJ1-5; D gene uncertain. This CDR3 is 14 amino acids long. Germline CDR1 reads LNHDA; CDR2 reads SQIVND (reference sequence). Trimming took 1 base from V and 2 from J, leaving 6 bases between them. CDR3 loop: CASSIVEGNQPQHF. In DNA form, the CDR3 reads TGTGCCAGTAGTATAGTCGAAGGCAATCAGCCCCAGCATTTT.

The rearrangement uses TRBV27 and TRBJ1-5, with TRBD1 matching over 12 bases. J lost 6 bases, V lost 1 base, and 7 bases had no gene match. The germline V gene has CDR1 MNHEY and CDR2 SMNVEV (reference sequence). The CDR3 is 17 residues long. Here the CDR3 reads CASSLWGGQGASQPQHF. The CDR3 bases are TGTGCCAGCAGTTTATGGGGGGGACAGGGGGCGAGTCAGCCCCAGCATTTT.

The gene calls are TRBV4-1 and TRBJ1-5; no clear D. V lost 4 bases and J lost 2, with 12 bases in between. The germline gives CDR1 MGHRA, CDR2 YSYEKL. The CDR3 length is 15 residues. CDR3 sequence: CASSPGVWGNQPQHF. CDR3 coding DNA: TGCGCCAGCAGCCCTGGGGTTTGGGGCAATCAGCCCCAGCATTTT.

The rearrangement uses TRBV5-8 and TRBJ1-4; no clear D. The CDR3 sequence is 15 residues long. V was trimmed by 0 bases and J by 4 bases, leaving 10 bases between them. Germline lookup yields CDR1 SGHTS and CDR2 YDEGEE. The CDR3 region has the DNA TGTGCCAGCAGCTTGGGTTGGCAGTATAATGAAAAACTGTTTTTT. Encoded protein: CASSLGWQYNEKLFF. Full variable domain (missing parts from reference TRBV5-8 and TRBJ1-4): EAGVTQSPTHLIKTRGQQATLRCSPISGHTSVYWYQQALGLGLQFLLWYDEGEERNRGNFPPRFSGRQFPNYSSELNVNALELEDSALYLCASSLGWQYNEKLFFGSGTQLSVL.

The chain recombines TRBV3-1 (or the pseudogene TRBV3-2) with TRBJ1-4, with 7 bases matching TRBD1. The CDR3 runs 14 residues. CDR1 LGHDT and CDR2 YNNKEL come from the germline V gene (reference sequence). The J segment lost 3 bases and the V segment lost 3 bases, leaving 1 base of the junction unmatched. This chain's CDR3 is CASSHQGANEKLFF. CDR3 sequence (DNA): TGTGCCAGCAGCCACCAGGGGGCTAATGAAAAACTGTTTTTT.

This chain connects TRBV14 to TRBJ1-3, with 9 bases identical to TRBD1. J gave up 0 bases and V 2 bases, and 11 bases lay outside the gene matches. The CDR3 loop spans 19 amino acids. Germline V gives CDR1 SGHDN, CDR2 FVKESK. CDR3 sequence: CASSQLTGTGIISGNTIYF. The CDR3 DNA is TGTGCCAGCAGCCAACTTACCGGGACAGGGATCATCTCTGGAAACACCATATATTTT.

The V call is TRBV19, the J call TRBJ2-1, with D perhaps given as TRBD1 or TRBD2 (5 bases each). This CDR3 has 15 amino acids. Germline loops: CDR1 LNHDA, CDR2 SQIVND (reference sequence). V was clipped by 5 bases and J by 7 bases, with 18 bases between them. The chain's CDR3 is CASSSLRGPGNEQFF. The CDR3 nucleotides are TGTGCCAGTAGTTCCCTGAGGGGCCCCGGTAATGAGCAGTTCTTC.